The entry below describes one T cell receptor beta chain. Profiled with immunoSEQ multiplex PCR; TCRdb holds only in-frame clones, not every one. Among 150,000 to 200,000 clones, approximately 81% were seen once, and the ten largest hold 9.5% to 13%. These data come from a study of cytomegalovirus exposure and HLA in healthy donors. Sequencing input: PBMCs. The receptor was isolated from a man aged 25-40 years in good health and CMV-seropositive.

This CDR3 reads CASSLVGGGVDTQYF. CDR3 bases: TGTGCCAGCAGCTTAGTTGGCGGGGGAGTAGATACGCAGTATTTT. The chain has TRBV7-2 and TRBJ2-3; 7 bases map to TRBD2. This CDR3 is 15 amino acids long. With 1 base clipped from V and 5 bases from J, the junction kept 6 bases outside the gene matches. The germline CDR1 and CDR2 sequences are SGHTA and FQGNSA.